The rows below give T cell receptor beta chains drawn from one sample of a study of human T cells and chemical hapten exposure. MiXCR, applied by TCRdb to the RACE reads, yields one record per CDR3 protein. The sample consists of 99,000 or so distinct CDR3 sequences, less than 14% of them appearing once. The sample was whole blood, taken in connection with sensitization to the hapten diphenylcyclopropenone (DPC). These receptors came from a woman aged 55-70 years with alopecia areata. Some clones in this sample may be carry-over from other donors' samples. The CDR3 runs from the conserved cysteine through the conserved F or W. A D gene is named only where the DNA matches it firmly. Only some rows state a clone size, as once, few, many or a class for expanded clones.

many	NA	TRBV20-1	TRBJ2-7	TGCAGTGGTAAGACAGGCTCTACCTACGAGCAGTACTTC	CSGKTGSTYEQYF
many	TRBD2	TRBV6-1	TRBJ2-3	TGTGCCAGCAGAAAAAGCGGGGGGGCGACAGATACGCAGTATTTT	CASRKSGGATDTQYF
many	NA	TRBV19	TRBJ1-5	TGTGCCAGTAGTATCCTTAGCGGGGGCAATCAGCCCCAGCATTTT	CASSILSGGNQPQHF
few	TRBD1	TRBV27	TRBJ2-3	TGTGCCAGCAGTTCACGCAACCACAACAAACAGGGGCTTACAGATACGCAGTATTTT	CASSSRNHNKQGLTDTQYF
NA	NA	TRBV14	TRBJ1-1	TGTGCCAGCAGCCAAGTAATGGGCACTGAAGCTTTCTTT	CASSQVMGTEAFF
many	NA	TRBV29-1	TRBJ1-1	TGCAGCGCATCAAACACTGAAGCTTTCTTT	CSASNTEAFF
many	TRBD1	TRBV11-2	TRBJ1-6	TGTGCCAGCAGCTCAGGGGGGGGTGCCAATTCACCCCTCCACTTT	CASSSGGGANSPLHF
many	NA	TRBV7-2	TRBJ1-2	TGTGCCAGCAGCTTAGTGTGGGTTTCCACCTCTAACTATGGCTACACCTTC	CASSLVWVSTSNYGYTF
few	TRBD1	TRBV2	TRBJ1-2	TGTGCCACCTACCCCGGGACAGGGGGCTATGGCTACACCTTC	CATYPGTGGYGYTF
few	TRBD2	TRBV9	TRBJ2-1	TGTGCCAGCAGCCTACTAGCGGGGCCTTACAATGAGCAGTTCTTC	CASSLLAGPYNEQFF
many	NA	TRBV4-2	TRBJ2-5	TGTGCCAGCAGCCAAAGTGCGTCTAGCCGGGAGACCCAGTACTTC	CASSQSASSRETQYF
few	NA	TRBV29-1	TRBJ1-4	TGCAGCGTCGATCTAGGGTCTAATGAAAAACTGTTTTTT	CSVDLGSNEKLFF
many	TRBD1	TRBV5-1	TRBJ1-2	TGCGCCAGCAGCTTGGTAAGGGACAGGGGGCGAAAATCTGGCGGCTACACCTTC	CASSLVRDRGRKSGGYTF
few	NA	TRBV6-1	TRBJ2-3	TGTGCCAGCAGTCGGGTGTTAGATACGCAGTATTTT	CASSRVLDTQYF
few	TRBD2	TRBV29-1	TRBJ2-5	TGCAGCGGGACTAGCTCGCAAGAGACCCAGTACTTC	CSGTSSQETQYF
many	NA	TRBV7-9	TRBJ2-7	TGTGCCAGCAGCGTCCCGGGTCACGAGCAGTACTTC	CASSVPGHEQYF
many	TRBD1	TRBV29-1	TRBJ2-1	TGCAGCGCCAGACAGGGGTCTTACAATGAGCAGTTCTTC	CSARQGSYNEQFF
many	NA	TRBV29-1	TRBJ2-3	TGCAGCGCAGGGGGGACATCCAAAACCACAGATACGCAGTATTTT	CSAGGTSKTTDTQYF
many	TRBD1	TRBV7-9	TRBJ1-2	TGTGCCAGCAGCGTGACAGGGGGCGAAGGCTACACCTTC	CASSVTGGEGYTF
many	TRBD1	TRBV27	TRBJ2-1	TGTGCCAGCCGGACAGGCTCCTACAATGAGCAGTTCTTC	CASRTGSYNEQFF
NA	NA	TRBV5-1	TRBJ1-4	TGCGCCAGCAGCTTGGGGGGAGAAAAACTGTTTTTT	CASSLGGEKLFF
few	NA	TRBV18	TRBJ1-5	TGTGCCAGCTCACCACCGCCGGGCCAGCCCCAGCATTTT	CASSPPPGQPQHF
few	NA	TRBV11-2	TRBJ2-1	TGTGCCAGCACCTTAGAGTACGAGCACTGGGGGAATGAGCAGTTCTTC	CASTLEYEHWGNEQFF
NA	NA	TRBV7-9	TRBJ1-2	TGTGCCAGCAGCCCGCAGGGATTCGGCTATGGCTACACCTTC	CASSPQGFGYGYTF
few	NA	TRBV6-5	TRBJ1-2	TGTGCCAGCACCCGCCCTGGCCATGGCTACACCTTC	CASTRPGHGYTF
many	NA	TRBV11-2	TRBJ1-2	TGTGCCAGCAGCTTAGGGGGATCGGGCTATGGCTACACCTTC	CASSLGGSGYGYTF
many	NA	TRBV16	TRBJ1-5	TGTGCCAGCAGCCAATCGCGAGAGGGTCAGCCCCAGCATTTT	CASSQSREGQPQHF
NA	TRBD1	TRBV7-9	TRBJ1-5	TGTGCCAGCAGCCTATCCCCGGGACAGGTCAATCAGCCCCAGCATTTT	CASSLSPGQVNQPQHF
few	NA	TRBV20-1	TRBJ2-3	TGCAGTGCTCCCCCGGGGGGCGTAGATACGCAGTATTTT	CSAPPGGVDTQYF